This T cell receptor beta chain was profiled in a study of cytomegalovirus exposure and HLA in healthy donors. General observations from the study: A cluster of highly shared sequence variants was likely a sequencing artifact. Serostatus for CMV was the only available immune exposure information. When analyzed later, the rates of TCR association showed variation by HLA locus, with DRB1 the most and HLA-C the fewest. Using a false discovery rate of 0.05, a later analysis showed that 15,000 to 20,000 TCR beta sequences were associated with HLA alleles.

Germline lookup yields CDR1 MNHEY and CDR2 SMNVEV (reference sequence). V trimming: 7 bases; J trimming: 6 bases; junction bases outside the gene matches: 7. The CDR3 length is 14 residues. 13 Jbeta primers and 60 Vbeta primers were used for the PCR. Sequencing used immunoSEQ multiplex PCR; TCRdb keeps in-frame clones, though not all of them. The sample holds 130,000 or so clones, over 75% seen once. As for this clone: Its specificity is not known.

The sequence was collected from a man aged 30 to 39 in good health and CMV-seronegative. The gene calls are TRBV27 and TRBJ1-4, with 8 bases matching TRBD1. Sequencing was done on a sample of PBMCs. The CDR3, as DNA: TGTGCCAGCAAGGCCGGACAGGGATATGAAAAACTGTTTTTT. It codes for CASKAGQGYEKLFF.